Shown below are 6 T cell receptor beta chains from a single sample sequenced in a study of blood T cell repertoires in COVID-19. Profiled with immunoSEQ multiplex PCR; TCRdb holds only in-frame clones, not every one. The sample lists about 88,000 clones; 87% were seen once. Sequenced sample: peripheral blood. The receptors derive from an older woman with COVID-19, enrolled during active disease.

V gene TRBV2 combines with J gene TRBJ2-7, with D tentatively TRBD1 (5 bases). V gave up 6 bases and J gave up 2 bases, with 20 bases separating them. Germline V gene data show CDR1 as SNHLY and CDR2 as FYNNEI. The length of the CDR3 is 16 residues. The CDR3 loop reads CASSLGHPSSAYEQYF. CDR3 DNA sequence: TGTGCCAGCAGCCTCGGACATCCTTCTTCGGCCTACGAGCAGTACTTC.

The chain recombines TRBV2 with TRBJ2-3; D may be TRBD2 (6 bases). Looked up from germline, CDR1 is SNHLY and CDR2 is FYNNEI. V was clipped by 2 bases and J by 0 bases, with 9 bases between them. The CDR3 is made up of 15 amino acids. CDR3 residues: CASSERRGSTDTQYF. The CDR3 DNA follows: TGTGCCAGCAGTGAACGGCGGGGTAGCACAGATACGCAGTATTTT.

V and J are TRBV6-5 and TRBJ2-1; the D gene is possibly TRBD2 (5 bases). CDR1 and CDR2 from the germline V gene are MNHEY and SVGAGI. V lost 8 bases, J lost 0 bases, and 8 bases lay in between. The CDR3 extends over 13 amino acids. DNA of the CDR3: TGTGCCAGCCGGGGTAGCTCCTACAATGAGCAGTTCTTC. As protein: CASRGSSYNEQFF.

This clone is a singleton in its sample. This rearrangement joins TRBV6-6 to TRBJ1-2, with D unresolved. Per the germline V gene, CDR1 is MNHNY and CDR2 is SVGAGI (reference sequence). Trimming pared 2 bases from V and 4 bases from J, leaving 14 bases between. The CDR3 spans 15 residues. CDR3 region: CASSYRSSAGYGYTF. CDR3 DNA: TGTGCCAGCAGTTACAGGTCCTCGGCAGGCTATGGCTACACCTTC.

The chain couples TRBV7-3 to TRBJ1-1; possible D gene TRBD1, 5 bases. Germline values: CDR1 SGHTA, CDR2 FQGTGA. Trimming removed 5 bases at V and 1 base at J, with 8 bases between. There are 13 residues in the CDR3. The CDR3 coding sequence is TGTGCCAGCAGCCATGACAGGAACACTGAAGCTTTCTTT. This sequence encodes CASSHDRNTEAFF.

V and J are TRBV28 and TRBJ1-2; TRBD1 matches 7 bases. V trimming: 2 bases; J trimming: 4 bases; junction bases outside the gene matches: 10. This CDR3 is 16 amino acids long. Germline assignment: CDR1 MDHEN and CDR2 SYDVKM. This CDR3 reads CASSLRDRALPYGYTF. CDR3 coding DNA: TGTGCCAGCAGTTTACGGGACAGAGCTCTTCCCTATGGCTACACCTTC.